Below are 27 T cell receptor beta chains sequenced from a single sample in a study of CD8 T cells in Susac syndrome. A quantity of roughly 0.5 to 1 ug RNA underwent reverse transcription using random hexamers. MiXCR, applied by TCRdb to the immunoSEQ multiplex PCR reads, yields one record per CDR3 protein. Seen here are around 300,000 distinct CDR3 sequences, about 91% observed once, and the top ten hold approximately 0.2%. The material sequenced was CD8+ T cells from PBMCs. The receptors stem from a human donor with multiple sclerosis.

This clonotype was observed once. V gene TRBV27 combines with J gene TRBJ2-3; 8 nucleotides line up with TRBD2. This CDR3 has 16 amino acids. The junction had 11 bases not matched to a gene; V was cut back by 8 bases and J by 1 base. Germline V CDR1 and CDR2: MNHEY, SMNVEV (reference sequence). The CDR3 nucleotides read TGTGCCAGCTCGGAGCGGGAGTATGGTGGCACAGATACGCAGTATTTT. Protein product: CASSEREYGGTDTQYF.

This chain connects TRBV30 to TRBJ2-5, with D possibly TRBD1 on 5 matching bases. The V and J ends lost 5 bases and 1 base respectively, with 11 bases between them. This CDR3 region has 13 residues. In germline, CDR1 is GTSNPN, CDR2 SVGIG (reference sequence). The CDR3 loop reads CAWGAQPQETQYF. The CDR3 DNA is TGTGCCTGGGGGGCCCAGCCCCAAGAGACCCAGTACTTC.

This clonotype was seen once. This rearrangement joins TRBV15 to TRBJ2-5, with 9 positions matching TRBD1. This CDR3 spans 15 amino acids. The J segment lost 2 bases and the V segment lost 5 bases, leaving 6 bases of the junction unmatched. The germline gives CDR1 LNHNV, CDR2 YYDKDF (reference sequence). The DNA for the CDR3 is TGTGCCACCAGCCCCGGACAGGGGCGGCAAGAGACCCAGTACTTC. Translated: CATSPGQGRQETQYF.

This chain uses TRBV18 with TRBJ2-7; the D gene is possibly TRBD2 (6 bases). Germline loops: CDR1 KGHSH, CDR2 LQKENI. The CDR3 covers 15 residues. V dropped 3 bases and J dropped 0 bases, with 12 bases sitting between them. CDR3 in amino acids: CASSPWGLNSYEQYF. CDR3 DNA: TGTGCCAGCTCACCTTGGGGACTCAACTCCTACGAGCAGTACTTC. The whole variable domain, filled in from reference TRBV18 and TRBJ2-7, reads NAGVMQNPRHLVRRRGQEARLRCSPMKGHSHVYWYRQLPEEGLKFMVYLQKENIIDESGMPKERFSAEFPKEGPSILRIQQVVRGDSAAYFCASSPWGLNSYEQYFGPGTRLTVT.

The chain links TRBV4-3 to TRBJ2-7, with TRBD2 as a possible D gene (7 bases). From germline, CDR1 is LGHNA and CDR2 YSLEER. Trimming shortened V by 1 base and J by 7 bases, and 20 bases separated the two germline ends. The CDR3 loop spans 16 amino acids. CDR3 nucleotides: TGCGCCAGCAGCCAAGGGTGGACAGCGGGGTCCTGGGAGCAGTACTTC. It yields the protein CASSQGWTAGSWEQYF.

This clonotype came up once. The chain has TRBV9 and TRBJ2-1; 9 nucleotides line up with TRBD1. V trimming: 7 bases; J trimming: 8 bases; junction bases outside the gene matches: 4. The CDR3 consists of 12 residues. Germline V gene sequence: CDR1 SGDLS, CDR2 YYNGEE. The CDR3 loop reads CASGTGIHEQFF. CDR3 bases: TGTGCCAGCGGGACAGGGATCCATGAGCAGTTCTTC.

This chain connects TRBV5-1 to TRBJ1-1; no clear D gene. The CDR3 covers 13 residues. CDR1 and CDR2 from the germline V gene are SGHRS and YFSETQ. Trimming removed 6 bases from V and 2 bases from J, with 11 bases in between. The CDR3: CASKIRKNTEAFF. CDR3 nucleotide sequence: TGCGCCAGCAAGATTCGGAAAAACACTGAAGCTTTCTTT.

The V gene is TRBV19, the J gene TRBJ2-1; TRBD2 agrees at 15 bases. Germline values: CDR1 LNHDA, CDR2 SQIVND (reference sequence). This CDR3 region has 18 residues. J lost 3 bases, V lost 10 bases, and 13 bases had no gene match. The CDR3 region has the DNA TGTGCCACGGAAGTCCCGGGACTAGCGGGGGGTCACTACAATGAGCAGTTCTTC. Translating gives CATEVPGLAGGHYNEQFF. Together with reference TRBV19 and TRBJ2-1, the CDR3 gives the full variable domain: DGGITQSPKYLFRKEGQNVTLSCEQNLNHDAMYWYRQDPGQGLRLIYYSQIVNDFQKGDIAEGYSVSREKKESFPLTVTSAQKNPTAFYLCATEVPGLAGGHYNEQFFGPGTRLTVL.

The rearrangement uses TRBV6-2 or TRBV6-3 and TRBJ1-6; D remains ambiguous. This CDR3 region has 13 residues. Trimming left V 2 bases short and J 7 bases short, with 6 bases between. Looked up from germline, CDR1 is MNHEY and CDR2 is SVGEGT. CDR3 sequence reads: CASSYADNSPLHF. As DNA, the CDR3 is TGTGCCAGCAGTTACGCGGACAATTCACCCCTCCACTTT.

CDR3 loop: CASSGLAANNEAKNIQYF. The CDR3 DNA reads as TGTGCCAGCAGTGGGCTAGCGGCGAACAACGAAGCCAAAAACATTCAGTACTTC. This chain joins TRBV6-1 and TRBJ2-4, with TRBD2 identical over 7 bases. The junction had 12 bases not matched to a gene; V was cut back by 4 bases and J by 0 bases. Germline CDR1 is MNHNS and CDR2 is SASEGT. The CDR3 is made up of 18 amino acids.

The rearrangement links TRBV30 to TRBJ1-2; 7 bases line up with TRBD1. Germline V gene data show CDR1 as GTSNPN and CDR2 as SVGIG (reference sequence). This CDR3 comprises 17 residues. Trimming took 0 bases from V and 2 from J; bases not matched to a gene: 12. CDR3 bases: TGTGCCTGGAGTGTACAGACAGGGATGATTTCCAACTATGGCTACACCTTC. Translating it yields CAWSVQTGMISNYGYTF.

V gene TRBV4-3 combines with J gene TRBJ2-4, with TRBD2 matching over 10 bases. Germline V gene sequence: CDR1 LGHNA, CDR2 YSLEER. CDR3 size: 18 residues. V lost 0 bases to trimming and J lost 5 bases; unmatched junction nucleotides: 10. The CDR3 region is CASSQERSGGAVENIQYF. CDR3 coding DNA: TGCGCCAGCAGCCAAGAACGGAGCGGGGGGGCTGTAGAAAACATTCAGTACTTC.

In nucleotides, the CDR3 is TGTGCCAGCAGTTTCGCCCAGGGGGCTTACGAGCAGTACTTC. Translating gives CASSFAQGAYEQYF. This chain uses TRBV12-3 or TRBV12-4 with TRBJ2-7; TRBD1 matches 8 bases. Trimming took 3 bases from V and 4 from J; bases not matched to a gene: 5. The CDR3 contains 14 residues.

The chain combines TRBV9 with TRBJ2-7; 10 bases line up with TRBD2. Germline loops: CDR1 SGDLS, CDR2 YYNGEE. The CDR3 contains 15 residues. The J segment lost 0 bases and the V segment lost 4 bases, leaving 4 bases of the junction unmatched. The CDR3 sequence is CASSLTSGVSYEQYF. For the CDR3, the DNA is TGTGCCAGCAGCCTAACTAGCGGGGTCTCCTACGAGCAGTACTTC. The whole variable domain, remainder taken from reference TRBV9 and TRBJ2-7, is DSGVTQTPKHLITATGQRVTLRCSPRSGDLSVYWYQQSLDQGLQFLIQYYNGEERAKGNILERFSAQQFPDLHSELNLSSLELGDSALYFCASSLTSGVSYEQYFGPGTRLTVT.

This clonotype was picked up one time. The chain uses TRBV12-3 or TRBV12-4 and TRBJ2-7; 13 bases agree with TRBD2. This CDR3 has 19 residues. V gave up 3 bases and J gave up 3 bases; unmatched junction bases: 14. The CDR3 here is CASSFGLGTSGARYYEQYF. The CDR3 DNA reads as TGTGCCAGCAGTTTTGGCTTGGGGACTAGCGGGGCCCGCTACTACGAGCAGTACTTC.

The genes are TRBV4-3 and TRBJ2-7; 13 bases agree with TRBD2. CDR3 length: 15 amino acids. J lost 4 bases, V lost 3 bases, and 3 bases had no gene match. Germline V lookup: CDR1 LGHNA, CDR2 YSLEER. CDR3 in DNA: TGCGCCAGCAGCCATGGGACTAGCGGGAATTACGAGCAGTACTTC. It is translated as CASSHGTSGNYEQYF.

The chain is built from TRBV3-1 and TRBJ2-1, with D unresolved. Per the germline V gene, CDR1 is LGHDT and CDR2 is YNNKEL (reference sequence). This CDR3 has 11 residues. Trimming pared 8 bases from V and 6 bases from J, leaving 8 bases between. DNA of the CDR3: TGTGCCAGCTCTGATGTCAATGAGCAGTTCTTC. This encodes CASSDVNEQFF.

This chain links TRBV6-5 with TRBJ2-3; 10 bases map to TRBD2. The CDR3 totals 15 residues. The V segment lost 4 bases and the J segment 3 bases; nucleotides outside the gene matches: 4. CDR1 is MNHEY and CDR2 is SVGAGI in the germline V gene. This CDR3 reads CASSLFSGRTDTQYF. As DNA, the CDR3 is TGTGCCAGCAGTTTATTTAGCGGGAGGACAGATACGCAGTATTTT.

The chain carries TRBV7-9 and TRBJ1-5, with 9 nucleotides matching TRBD1. CDR3 size: 13 residues. V trimming: 11 bases; J trimming: 2 bases; junction bases outside the gene matches: 4. The V gene's germline CDR1 is SEHNR and CDR2 FQNEAQ (reference sequence). The CDR3 region is CAGTGSGNQPQHF. The DNA for the CDR3 is TGTGCCGGGACAGGGTCGGGCAATCAGCCCCAGCATTTT.

This clonotype was seen only once. The chain uses TRBV6-4 and TRBJ2-1; TRBD2 matches at 12 bases. Germline CDR1 MRHNA, CDR2 SNTAGT. V trimming: 0 bases; J trimming: 8 bases; junction bases outside the gene matches: 2. The CDR3 spans 15 residues. The CDR3, as DNA: TGTGCCAGCAGTGACTCGACTAGCGGGAGCGATGAGCAGTTCTTC. Residues: CASSDSTSGSDEQFF.

This chain links TRBV15 with TRBJ1-5, with TRBD1 matching over 7 bases. The CDR3 spans 15 residues. The germline CDR1 and CDR2 sequences are LNHNV and YYDKDF (reference sequence). J gave up 5 bases and V 5 bases, and 9 bases lay outside the gene matches. CDR3 DNA: TGTGCCACCAGCGGCGGACAGGAGGGGTATCAGCCCCAGCATTTT. Amino acids: CATSGGQEGYQPQHF.

The chain uses TRBV29-1 and TRBJ2-2; D not certain. CDR1 and CDR2 (germline): SQVTM, ANQGSEA. Trimming took off 6 bases at V and 0 bases at J, with 5 bases between the two ends. This CDR3 has 12 amino acids. CDR3 sequence: CSVFANTGELFF. CDR3 nucleotides: TGCAGCGTCTTCGCGAACACCGGGGAGCTGTTTTTT.

The rearrangement joins TRBV29-1 to TRBJ2-7, with D unresolved. The CDR3 extends over 14 amino acids. The germline V gene encodes CDR1 SQVTM and CDR2 ANQGSEA. Trimming removed 6 bases from V and 2 bases from J, with 17 bases in between. The CDR3, as DNA: TGCAGCGTCGCCGGGTTCTTAGGGACCTACGAGCAGTACTTC. As protein: CSVAGFLGTYEQYF.

The rearrangement links TRBV9 to TRBJ2-7; possible D gene TRBD2, 5 bases. The germline V gene has CDR1 SGDLS and CDR2 YYNGEE. The ends were cut back, 0 bases at V and 2 bases at J, with 12 bases in the middle. The CDR3 is made up of 15 amino acids. CDR3 residues: CASSVAGGVTYEQYF. CDR3 nucleotide sequence: TGTGCCAGCAGCGTAGCAGGAGGCGTCACCTACGAGCAGTACTTC.

CDR3 sequence (DNA): TGTGCCAGCAGCTTAGCTGTGGGGCCAGATACGCAGTATTTT. Protein: CASSLAVGPDTQYF. The rearrangement uses TRBV7-8 and TRBJ2-3; TRBD1 is a possible D gene (5 bases). Germline values: CDR1 SGHVS, CDR2 FQNEAQ. The CDR3 is 14 amino acids. V was clipped by 0 bases and J by 4 bases, with 8 bases between them.

The chain carries TRBV20-1 and TRBJ2-1; TRBD2 aligns across 13 bases. The V and J ends lost 2 bases and 0 bases, in that order; junction bases with no gene match: 10. This CDR3 has 19 residues. The V gene's germline CDR1 is DFQATT and CDR2 SNEGSKA (reference sequence). The CDR3 sequence: CSARLPGLAGWSSYNEQFF. In DNA, the CDR3 is TGCAGTGCTAGACTCCCGGGACTAGCGGGATGGAGCTCCTACAATGAGCAGTTCTTC.

The chain uses TRBV30 and TRBJ2-3; D may be TRBD1 or TRBD2 (5 bases each). Germline V lookup: CDR1 GTSNPN, CDR2 SVGIG (reference sequence). The V gene lost 3 bases and the J gene lost 0 bases, with 13 bases spanning the gap. The CDR3 is 15 residues long. The CDR3 reads CAWSPDGASTDTQYF. The CDR3 region has the DNA TGTGCCTGGAGCCCCGACGGGGCTAGCACAGATACGCAGTATTTT.